This T cell receptor beta chain was sequenced in a study of blood T cell repertoires in COVID-19. Study as a whole: Spain, Italy and the United States supplied samples that represented acute and convalescent COVID-19.

The data were produced by immunoSEQ multiplex PCR, yet TCRdb's version contains in-frame clones alone and is incomplete. Altogether 85,000 to 130,000 clones are present, more than 85% being singletons, with the ten largest covering 6%. The CDR3 has 16 amino acids. Germline values: CDR1 SNHLY, CDR2 FYNNEI. Between the trimmed V and J ends, which lost 11 bases and 0 bases, there was a span of 17 bases. The chain employs TRBV2 and TRBJ2-6; TRBD2 might be the D (6 bases). The receptor was derived from a human donor in a cohort sampled during active COVID-19. The specimen sequenced was peripheral blood. The CDR3 coding sequence is TGTGCCCGATCAGGAGGGCAGAGCTCTGGGGCCAACGTCCTGACTTTC. Amino acid sequence: CARSGGQSSGANVLTF.